This T cell receptor (beta chain) is drawn from a study of T cells in localized non-small cell lung cancer. Here immunoSEQ multiplex PCR was the method, and the copy in TCRdb shows in-frame clones only, minus some. The repertoire has 45,000 to 60,000 clones, roughly 90% of them found once; the top ten carry roughly 5.5%. Per the germline V gene, CDR1 is KGHSH and CDR2 is LQKENI. Trimming shortened V by 1 base and J by 2 bases, and 9 bases separated the two germline ends. The length of the CDR3 is 14 residues. The specimen comprised peripheral blood, sampled before any cancer treatment. The genes are TRBV18 and TRBJ2-7; the D gene is possibly TRBD1 (5 bases). This sequence originates from a woman aged 35 to 69 with stage I lung adenocarcinoma. CDR3 protein: CASSPRQGPYEQYF. The CDR3 DNA reads TGTGCCAGCTCACCACGGCAGGGTCCCTACGAGCAGTACTTC.